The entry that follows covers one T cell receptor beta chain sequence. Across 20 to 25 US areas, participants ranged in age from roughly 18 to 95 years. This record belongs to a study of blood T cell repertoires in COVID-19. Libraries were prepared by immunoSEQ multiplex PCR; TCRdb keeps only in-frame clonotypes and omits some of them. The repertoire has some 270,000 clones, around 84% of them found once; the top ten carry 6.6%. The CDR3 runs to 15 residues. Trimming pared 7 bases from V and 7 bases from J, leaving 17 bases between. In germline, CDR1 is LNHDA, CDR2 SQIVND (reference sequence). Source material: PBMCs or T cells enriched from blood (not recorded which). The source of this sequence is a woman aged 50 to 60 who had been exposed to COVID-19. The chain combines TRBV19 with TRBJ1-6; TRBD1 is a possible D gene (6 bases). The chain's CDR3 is CASTQWGGLNSPLHF. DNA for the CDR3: TGTGCCAGTACCCAATGGGGGGGGCTGAATTCACCCCTCCACTTT.